What follows are 12 T cell receptor beta chains derived from one specimen sequenced in a study of tumor-infiltrating lymphocytes in primary liver carcinoma. TCR beta cDNA was made from 450 to 600 ng total RNA with a constant-region primer. Slightly modified ARM-PCR served as the procedure for the TCR beta libraries. These libraries came from three rounds of nested multiplex PCR. It was with TRBV1-TRBV30 forward primers and a C-beta reverse primer that the first two PCR rounds were run, at around 11 cycles each. TCRdb fed the multiplex PCR reads into MiXCR, producing one record per CDR3 protein. The table lists about 44,000 distinct CDR3 sequences, approximately 82% of them singletons, with around two fifths in the top ten. Joint extraction of RNA and DNA used roughly 19-33 mg of bulk tissue that was unsorted. The sequenced material came from tumor-adjacent normal liver tissue. These receptors came from a woman between 25 and 40 years old with primary liver carcinoma and hepatitis B virus infection.

The chain has TRBV5-4 and TRBJ1-6; D perhaps matches TRBD1 (6 bases). CDR1 and CDR2 (germline): SGHNT, YYREEE (reference sequence). V lost 4 bases, J lost 2 bases, and 19 bases lay in between. This CDR3 comprises 18 residues. CDR3 bases: TGTGCCAGCAGCGCCTACGATAGGGGGATTACCTATAATTCACCCCTCCACTTT. It specifies CASSAYDRGITYNSPLHF.

This clonotype was detected ten times or more. CDR3 protein: CASSNRGPKNIQYF. In DNA, the CDR3 is TGTGCCAGCAGCAACAGGGGCCCCAAAAACATTCAGTACTTC. The chain recombines TRBV7-9 with TRBJ2-4; TRBD1 aligns across 7 bases. This CDR3 spans 14 amino acids. The germline gives CDR1 SEHNR, CDR2 FQNEAQ (reference sequence). The J segment lost 2 bases and the V segment lost 5 bases, leaving 3 bases of the junction unmatched. Combining the CDR3 with reference TRBV7-9 and TRBJ2-4 gives the whole variable domain DTGVSQNPRHKITKRGQNVTFRCDPISEHNRLYWYRQTLGQGPEFLTYFQNEAQLEKSRLLSDRFSAERPKGSFSTLEIQRTEQGDSAMYLCASSNRGPKNIQYFGAGTRLSVL.

As regards this clonotype: The conserved phenylalanine or tryptophan normally closing the CDR3 is absent here, so this likely arose from a read error. V and J are TRBV29-1 and TRBJ1-1; no definite D call. CDR3 size: 13 residues. The germline V gene has CDR1 SQVTM and CDR2 ANQGSEA. The CDR3 DNA follows: TGCAGCGTTTATCACAGTCTGAACACTGAGGCTTTCTCT. It is translated as CSVYHSLNTEAFS.

This chain uses TRBV11-2 with TRBJ1-4, with TRBD1 as a possible D gene (5 bases). Per the germline V gene, CDR1 is SGHAT and CDR2 is FQNNGV. This CDR3 comprises 12 residues. The CDR3 sequence is CGCSPWGGKLFF. The CDR3 DNA follows: TGTGGCTGCAGTCCCTGGGGGGGAAAACTGTTTTTT.

A note on this clonotype: An end of the junction does not agree with germline; a read error may underlie this. The rearrangement joins TRBV7-8 to TRBJ2-1; D may be TRBD2 (6 bases). Germline V gene lookup returns CDR1 SGHVS and CDR2 FQNEAQ. This CDR3 spans 16 amino acids. The CDR3 DNA sequence: TGTGCCAGCAGCTTAGCTCTAGCGAGCTCCTACAATGAGCAGTCCTTC. Residues: CASSLALASSYNEQSF.

This clonotype was observed once. A junction end diverges from the germline sequence, so it may reflect a read error. The rearrangement links TRBV7-8 to TRBJ2-1; tentative D call: TRBD2 (6 bases). CDR1 is SGHVS, CDR2 FQNEAQ, per germline. The CDR3 spans 16 residues. CDR3: CAGSLPRGGGYNKQFF. In DNA, the CDR3 is TGTGCCGGCAGCCTCCCTCGGGGCGGAGGGTACAATAAGCAGTTCTTC.

Ten or more counts support this clonotype. The genes are TRBV12-3 or TRBV12-4 and TRBJ2-5; D might be TRBD1 (5 bases). Trimming took 1 base from V and 0 from J, leaving 9 bases between them. The CDR3 covers 15 residues. The CDR3 bases are TGTGCCAGCAGTTTAGGGGGCCCGTACCAAGAGACCCAGTACTTC. Protein: CASSLGGPYQETQYF.

The chain couples TRBV14 to TRBJ1-1; D call uncertain. The germline V gene encodes CDR1 SGHDN and CDR2 FVKESK. The V end was cut by 2 bases, the J end by 11 bases, with 12 bases between. The CDR3 consists of 12 residues. CDR3 protein: CASSQHGSVAFF. The DNA of the CDR3 is TGTGCCAGCAGCCAACATGGGAGTGTGGCTTTCTTT.

This clonotype was seen many times. V gene TRBV4-1 combines with J gene TRBJ2-6; no clear D. This CDR3 comprises 15 residues. Trimming removed 1 base at V and 0 bases at J, with 4 bases between. CDR1 and CDR2 from the germline V gene are MGHRA and YSYEKL. CDR3 DNA: TGCGCCAGCAGCCAAGGCAACTCTGGGGCCAACGTCCTGACTTTC. This translates into CASSQGNSGANVLTF.

As concerns this clonotype: One end of the junction fails to match germline, which may point to a read error. The gene calls are TRBV11-2 and TRBJ2-7; D ambiguous. Germline V gene sequence: CDR1 SGHAT, CDR2 FQNNGV. The CDR3 has 11 residues. In DNA form, the CDR3 reads TGTGCCAACAGCCCCGCATTCGAGCAGTACTTC. It codes for CANSPAFEQYF.

Of note for this clonotype: With a much larger clone just one base away, this may be a read error. The V and J genes are TRBV24-1 and TRBJ2-1, with D unresolved. The germline V gene has CDR1 KGHDR and CDR2 SFDVKD. The CDR3 covers 13 residues. CDR3: CATTDRVRIEQFF. DNA for the CDR3: TGTGCCACCACTGATCGGGTCCGGATAGAGCAGTTCTTC.

Ten or more counts support this clonotype. The conserved final phenylalanine or tryptophan is absent from the CDR3, which likely points to a read error. The rearrangement links TRBV10-3 to TRBJ1-2; tentative D call: TRBD1 (5 bases). V lost 6 bases and J 3 bases, leaving 14 bases between the germline ends. The CDR3 has 14 amino acids. CDR1 ENHRY and CDR2 SYGVKD come from the germline V gene. The CDR3 coding sequence is TGTGCCATCAGGAACAGCGGGGGGGACTATGGCTACACCCTC. Its translation: CAIRNSGGDYGYTL.